Listed below are T cell receptor beta chains from one sample, sequenced in a study of cytomegalovirus exposure and HLA in healthy donors. Only in-frame clones appear in the TCRdb table, and some are missing; sequencing was by immunoSEQ multiplex PCR. Of roughly 130,000 clones listed, around four fifths are singletons. Specimen: PBMCs. These receptors were obtained from a male donor in good health and CMV-seropositive. CDR3s leave out the opening cysteine and the closing phenylalanine or tryptophan.

>TRBJ1-2|TRBV7-9
ASSSRTATTNYGYT
>TRBJ2-2|TRBV5-1
ATQREKAGRNTGELF
>TRBJ2-7|TRBV4-3
ASSQVSSGSEQY
>TRBJ2-5|TRBV18
ASSSGLSTETQY
>TRBJ2-1|TRBV28
ASRTGTSGRGPNEQF
>TRBJ2-7|TRBV6-6
ASRSGTAPYEQY
>TRBJ2-7|TRBV6-9
ANFDRVRIYEQY
>TRBJ2-7|TRBV30
AWKGDPYEQY
>TRBJ2-4|TRBV5-3
ARSFSRGASKNIQY
>TRBJ1-2|TRBV5-4
ASSAGRFVSGGT
>TRBJ1-5|TRBV7-8
ASSSPGSSAQH